The rows below give T cell receptor beta chains drawn from one sample of a study of T cells in localized non-small cell lung cancer. Produced via immunoSEQ multiplex PCR; TCRdb's table is partial and in-frame only. Among roughly 1,000 clones listed, roughly 22% were seen once. The sequencing used normal lung tissue next to the tumor, collected before any cancer treatment. These TCRs come from an older male donor with stage II squamous cell lung carcinoma. Both conserved end residues are part of each CDR3. The D gene is left open where the match is weak. Only some rows state a clone size, as once, few, many or a class for expanded clones.

v_call	d_call	j_call	clone_size	cdr3_nt	cdr3_aa
TRBV11-3	TRBD1	TRBJ2-2	medium-sized	TGTGCCAGCAGCTCCCGGGACAGGGGAATATGGACCGGGGAGCTGTTTTTT	CASSSRDRGIWTGELFF
TRBV6-8	.	TRBJ2-3	medium-sized	TGTGCCAGCAGACGCGAGCCAGTTTCAGATACGCAGTATTTT	CASRREPVSDTQYF
TRBV6-8	.	TRBJ2-7	few	TGTGCCAGCAGGGGAGCTACACTGGGCGAGCAGTACTTC	CASRGATLGEQYF
TRBV11-3	TRBD2	TRBJ2-1	few	TGTGCCAGCAGCTTGGCCAGTCTAGCGGGGGACGCGTTCTTC	CASSLASLAGDAFF
TRBV7-5	.	TRBJ2-7	.	TGTGCCAGCAGCGGTTCCGGAGTTGAGCCGGCCTACGAGCAGTACTTC	CASSGSGVEPAYEQYF
TRBV18	.	TRBJ1-1	.	TGTGCCAGCTCACGAAGTCCGGGAGGGACTGAAGCTTTCTTT	CASSRSPGGTEAFF
TRBV30	.	TRBJ1-1	.	TGTGCCTGGCAACGGACGGTGAACACTGAAGCTTTCTTT	CAWQRTVNTEAFF
TRBV11-3	TRBD1	TRBJ2-2	.	TGTGCCAGCAGCCCTACAGGGGTGAACACCGGGGAGCTGTTTTTT	CASSPTGVNTGELFF
TRBV19	.	TRBJ1-2	.	TGTGCCAGTAGCTATACTCCCCGACAGGCCTACACCTTC	CASSYTPRQAYTF
TRBV12-5	TRBD1	TRBJ1-4	.	TGTGCTAGTGGTTTGGGATACCGGGACAGGGGGAATGAAAAACTGTTTTTT	CASGLGYRDRGNEKLFF
TRBV5-1	TRBD1	TRBJ2-1	.	TGCGCCAGCAGCTTGGTCCCTTCGGGACAGCTGTCTGGTGAGCAGTTCTTC	CASSLVPSGQLSGEQFF
TRBV11-3	.	TRBJ1-5	medium-sized	TGTGCCAGCAGCGCCTACTTACTTTATAGCAATCAGCCCCAGCATTTT	CASSAYLLYSNQPQHF
TRBV19	TRBD1	TRBJ1-5	.	TGTGCCAGTAGGGGGGGACAGGGTGGTCACCAGCCCCAGCATTTT	CASRGGQGGHQPQHF
TRBV19	.	TRBJ2-1	.	TGTGCCAGTAGCCAGTTTTTCGTCAATGAGCAGTTCTTC	CASSQFFVNEQFF
TRBV19	.	TRBJ1-2	.	TGTGCCAGTAGTTTGGACAGCGCACTTAACTATGGCTACACCTTC	CASSLDSALNYGYTF
TRBV18	.	TRBJ2-1	.	TGTGCCAGCTCCCTCACAGGCTTACAGAACAATGAGCAGTTCTTC	CASSLTGLQNNEQFF
TRBV5-1	TRBD1	TRBJ1-4	.	TGCGCCAGCTGCCAGGGGGGACAGGCGGGCGAAAAACTGTTTTTT	CASCQGGQAGEKLFF
TRBV5-1	.	TRBJ1-6	.	TGCGCCAGCAGCTTGGATCCGGGGGGCAAGAATTCACCCCTCCACTTT	CASSLDPGGKNSPLHF
TRBV11-3	.	TRBJ2-3	medium-sized	TGTGCCAGCAGCGGCGGGACAGCTAGCACAGATACGCAGTATTTT	CASSGGTASTDTQYF
TRBV19	.	TRBJ1-6	.	TGTGCCAGTAGTATTGGGAATTCACCCCTCCACTTT	CASSIGNSPLHF
TRBV11-3	TRBD1	TRBJ1-3	few	TGTGCCAGCAGCCCCAACCGGGACAGGAGTAACACCATATATTTT	CASSPNRDRSNTIYF
TRBV11-3	.	TRBJ2-1	large	TGTGCCAGCAGCTTATCGCCAGGCCCCTACAATGAGCAGTTCTTC	CASSLSPGPYNEQFF
TRBV18	TRBD1	TRBJ2-5	.	TGTGCCAGCTCTCCCGACAGGGCGGGAGAGACCCAGTACTTC	CASSPDRAGETQYF
TRBV19	.	TRBJ2-5	few	TGTGCCAGTAGACAGAGCGGGGAGACCCAGTACTTC	CASRQSGETQYF
TRBV18	.	TRBJ2-1	.	TGTGCCAGCTCACCTTTGGGACTTCAGAACAATGAGCAGTTCTTC	CASSPLGLQNNEQFF
TRBV11-3	TRBD1	TRBJ1-2	.	TGTGCCAGCAGCTTGGGTCCGCAGGGGGCGGAAGGCTACACCTTC	CASSLGPQGAEGYTF
TRBV6-8	TRBD1	TRBJ1-6	few	TGTGCCAGCAGTTACATCGACAGGGGGCATTCACCCCTCCACTTT	CASSYIDRGHSPLHF
TRBV9	.	TRBJ1-1	few	TGTGCCAGCAGTGATCCGGGCACTGAAGCTTTCTTT	CASSDPGTEAFF
TRBV19	.	TRBJ1-5	few	TGTGCCAGTAGTATAATTCCGATTAATCAGCCCCAGCATTTT	CASSIIPINQPQHF
TRBV6-8	TRBD2	TRBJ2-2	.	TGTGCCAGCAGTTACTACGGACTAGCGGGTCCCGGGGAGCTGTTTTTT	CASSYYGLAGPGELFF
TRBV11-3	TRBD1	TRBJ1-1	medium-sized	TGTGCCAGCACCCTGCGGACAGGAACCACTGAAGCTTTCTTT	CASTLRTGTTEAFF
TRBV11-3	.	TRBJ1-1	medium-sized	TGTGCCAGCAGCCCCTCGGCGGCAGGGCCTATGGGAACTGAAGCTTTCTTT	CASSPSAAGPMGTEAFF
TRBV28	.	TRBJ1-1	few	TGTGCCAGCAGTTTAAGGCTCGGGACGAACACTGAAGCTTTCTTT	CASSLRLGTNTEAFF
TRBV11-3	TRBD2	TRBJ2-1	few	TGTGCCAGCAGCTTAGGCAGCGGGGGTTCCTACAATGAGCAGTTCTTC	CASSLGSGGSYNEQFF
TRBV11-3	TRBD1	TRBJ1-1	few	TGTGCCAGCAGCTTAACGGGGGTAGGGACAGTGAACACTGAAGCTTTCTTT	CASSLTGVGTVNTEAFF
TRBV14	TRBD1	TRBJ2-3	.	TGTGCCAGCAGCCAAGGGTCGGCGTGGGACAGACGCACAGATACGCAGTATTTT	CASSQGSAWDRRTDTQYF
TRBV6-8	.	TRBJ2-2	large	TGTGCCAGCAGTGAGGGGGATTGGGACACCGGGGAGCTGTTTTTT	CASSEGDWDTGELFF
TRBV29-1	.	TRBJ1-2	.	TGCAGCGTTGAGGGGCACCGTAACTATGGCTACACCTTC	CSVEGHRNYGYTF
TRBV11-3	TRBD1	TRBJ1-6	medium-sized	TGTGCCAGCAGCTCATCCACAGGGGCCAATTCACCCCTCCACTTT	CASSSSTGANSPLHF
TRBV11-3	TRBD2	TRBJ2-1	large	TGTGCCAGCAGCTGGACCGGGACTAGCGGGGAGAATGAGCAGTTCTTC	CASSWTGTSGENEQFF
TRBV5-1	TRBD1	TRBJ2-7	few	TGCGCCAGCAGCTCCGGGACAGCCCTATACGAGCAGTACTTC	CASSSGTALYEQYF
TRBV25-1	.	TRBJ1-1	.	TGTGCCAGCAGTGAATATAACAGCAACACTGAAGCTTTCTTT	CASSEYNSNTEAFF
TRBV28	.	TRBJ1-5	large	TGTGCCAACGGACAGCTCAATCAGCCCCAGCATTTT	CANGQLNQPQHF
TRBV11-3	.	TRBJ1-1	few	TGTGCCAGCAGCTTCAATTCCGGGGGCAACACTGAAGCTTTCTTT	CASSFNSGGNTEAFF
TRBV11-3	.	TRBJ1-2	.	TGTGCCAGCAGCTTAGAGGAGAACAGCCCGGAGGGCTACACCTTC	CASSLEENSPEGYTF
TRBV25-1	.	TRBJ1-1	.	TGTGCCAGCAGCAAGGGGGGAGGAGGGAACACTGAAGCTTTCTTT	CASSKGGGGNTEAFF
TRBV11-3	.	TRBJ1-6	.	TGTGCCAGCAGCTTGGGACGGGGGCCTTTGAATAATTCACCCCTCCACTTT	CASSLGRGPLNNSPLHF
TRBV19	TRBD1	TRBJ1-1	large	TGTGCCAGTAGTCCCGGGACAGCTGAAGCTTTCTTT	CASSPGTAEAFF
TRBV7-7	TRBD1	TRBJ2-6	.	TGTGCCAGCAGCTTAACACCGGGACAGGGAACCGGGGCCAACGTCCTGACTTTC	CASSLTPGQGTGANVLTF
TRBV30	.	TRBJ1-4	few	TGTGCCTGGAGTGTAGGGGCGTATAATGAAAAACTGTTTTTT	CAWSVGAYNEKLFF
TRBV6-8	.	TRBJ2-7	few	TGTGCCATTCCGGGACACATCTACGAGCAGTACTTC	CAIPGHIYEQYF
TRBV11-3	TRBD2	TRBJ2-1	medium-sized	TGTGCCAGCAGCCTGACTAGCGGGCGGTACAATGAGCAGTTCTTC	CASSLTSGRYNEQFF
TRBV30	.	TRBJ1-1	large	TGTGCCTGGAGTGTACTCGGCAGGGAAAGAACTGAAGCTTTCTTT	CAWSVLGRERTEAFF
TRBV18	.	TRBJ1-1	.	TGTGCCAGCTCACCCGGGACGGAGAGGACTGAAGCTTTCTTT	CASSPGTERTEAFF
TRBV11-3	.	TRBJ2-1	.	TGTGCCAGCAGCTTACTCTCCTCTACCAATGAGCAGTTCTTC	CASSLLSSTNEQFF